The T cell receptor beta chain described here comes from a study of cytomegalovirus exposure and HLA in healthy donors. Only in-frame clones appear in the TCRdb table, and some are missing; sequencing was by immunoSEQ multiplex PCR. The profile shows 230,000 or so clones, around 90% of them singletons. In germline, CDR1 is MNHEY, CDR2 SMNVEV (reference sequence). The CDR3 covers 13 residues. V shed 5 bases and J 4 bases; nucleotides not matched to a gene: 3. Sequencing was performed on PBMCs. V is TRBV27 and J is TRBJ1-1; 8 bases agree with TRBD1. The TCR was taken from a woman aged 18-29 years in good health and CMV-seronegative. The CDR3 nucleotides are TGTGCCAGCAGTCCCACAGGGGGCACTGAAGCTTTCTTT. It codes for CASSPTGGTEAFF.